These 30 T cell receptor beta chains came from one sample sequenced in a study of T cells after yellow fever vaccination. TCRdb re-called the 5' RACE reads with MiXCR, one entry per CDR3 protein. The profile shows roughly 48,000 distinct CDR3 sequences, approximately 7% of them singletons. The specimen comprised CD8+ T cells not binding an NS4B(214-222) dextramer, sorted from PBMCs, sampled approximately 47 days after the first yellow fever vaccination. These receptors were taken from a man between 18 and 35 years old who received the YFV17D yellow fever vaccine.

V is TRBV27 and J is TRBJ2-1; no clear D gene. V lost 7 bases and J lost 9, with 10 bases in between. Per germline, CDR1 MNHEY and CDR2 SMNVEV (reference sequence). The CDR3 totals 11 residues. DNA for the CDR3: TGTGCCAGCAATGAATTGGGTGAGCAGTTCTTC. The encoded protein is CASNELGEQFF.

About this clonotype: This clone may be a read error of a much larger clone one base away. This chain links TRBV27 with TRBJ2-7; 8 bases match TRBD1. The CDR3 sequence is 14 residues long. Looked up from germline, CDR1 is MNHEY and CDR2 is SMNVEV (reference sequence). J gave up 0 bases and V 9 bases, and 7 bases lay outside the gene matches. The CDR3 DNA is TGTGCCAGTATGGCCCAGGGGGCCTCCTACGAGCAGTACGTC. Translated, it gives CASMAQGASYEQYV.

The sample holds a few counts of this clonotype. The chain recombines TRBV5-1 with TRBJ2-3; 11 bases are shared with TRBD1. Germline loops: CDR1 SGHRS, CDR2 YFSETQ. The CDR3 spans 16 residues. The V segment lost 4 bases and the J segment 5 bases; nucleotides outside the gene matches: 9. CDR3 loop: CASSPAGTGGRDTQYF. The CDR3 DNA is TGCGCCAGCAGCCCAGCCGGGACAGGGGGACGAGATACGCAGTATTTT.

In regard to this clonotype: A clone one base away is much larger, so this may be a read error. This likely comes from a read error, as the CDR3 has no conserved phenylalanine or tryptophan at its end. This CDR3 reads CASSLAGTSYNEQFL. CDR3 DNA sequence: TGTGCCAGCAGCTTAGCGGGGACCTCCTACAATGAGCAGTTCTTA. The rearrangement links TRBV11-2 to TRBJ2-1, with D perhaps matching TRBD1 or TRBD2 (5 bases each). The V gene lost 1 base and the J gene lost 0 bases, with 7 bases spanning the gap. Germline assignment: CDR1 SGHAT and CDR2 FQNNGV. The CDR3 runs to 15 residues.

With respect to this clonotype: A much larger clone lies one base from this, so it may be a read error. This chain connects TRBV4-1 to TRBJ2-1; 8 nucleotides match TRBD2. Germline V gene data show CDR1 as MGHRA and CDR2 as YSYEKL. The CDR3 spans 15 residues. The CDR3 nucleotides read TGCGCCGGCAGCCAAGTCCTCGGGGGGGCGTGGGAGCAGTTCTTC. Translating it yields CAGSQVLGGAWEQFF.

The chain is built from TRBV4-3 and TRBJ1-2; no reliable D call. Trimming took 0 bases from V and 0 from J, leaving 5 bases between them. This CDR3 contains 14 residues. Germline V gene lookup returns CDR1 LGHNA and CDR2 YSLEER. The CDR3 nucleotides are TGCGCCAGCAGCCAAGATCGGGCTAACTATGGCTACACCTTC. This encodes CASSQDRANYGYTF.

In this sample, this clonotype turned up a few times. The rearrangement links TRBV5-4 to TRBJ2-7; tentatively, D is TRBD2 (6 bases). The CDR3 consists of 14 residues. Germline CDR1 reads SGHNT; CDR2 reads YYREEE (reference sequence). Trimming cost V 7 bases and J 2 bases, with 16 bases left between them. The CDR3 DNA reads TGTGCCAGCGCACCTGAAGCGGGCCCCTACGAGCAGTACTTC. It encodes CASAPEAGPYEQYF.

This clonotype was seen many times. The chain links TRBV18 to TRBJ2-3, with 9 bases matching TRBD1. Germline-derived CDR1 and CDR2 are KGHSH and LQKENI. The J segment lost 2 bases and the V segment lost 3 bases, leaving 9 bases of the junction unmatched. The CDR3 has 17 amino acids. CDR3 DNA sequence: TGTGCCAGCTCACCTCGAACGCGGGACAGGGACACAGATACGCAGTATTTT. Translation gives CASSPRTRDRDTDTQYF.

This clonotype has a count of ten or more. The J gene is TRBJ2-7, the V gene TRBV7-6; D unclear. Trimming took off 1 base at V and 4 bases at J, with 8 bases between the two ends. The germline gives CDR1 SGHVS, CDR2 FNYEAQ. The CDR3 extends over 13 amino acids. The CDR3 bases are TGTGCCAGCAGCTTAGATCCCGGATACGAGCAGTACGTC. It specifies CASSLDPGYEQYV.

This rearrangement joins TRBV27 to TRBJ2-1; TRBD2 aligns across 10 bases. Per germline, CDR1 MNHEY and CDR2 SMNVEV (reference sequence). The CDR3 has 16 residues. V shed 2 bases and J 3 bases; nucleotides not matched to a gene: 4. CDR3 coding DNA: TGTGCCAGCAGTTTAGGGGCTAGCGGGGGCTACAATGAGCAGTTCTTC. Protein sequence: CASSLGASGGYNEQFF.

This clonotype was found a few times. V gene TRBV6-5 combines with J gene TRBJ1-4; D is unclear. This CDR3 contains 15 residues. V was clipped by 2 bases and J by 2 bases, with 9 bases between them. Germline V gene sequence: CDR1 MNHEY, CDR2 SVGAGI. The CDR3: CASSYRQPTNEKLFF. The DNA for the CDR3 is TGTGCCAGCAGTTACCGTCAGCCGACTAATGAAAAACTGTTTTTT.

This clonotype has a count of ten or more. This chain links TRBV6-2 or TRBV6-3 with TRBJ2-1, with D uncertain. V shed 2 bases and J shed 6 bases, with 5 bases lying between them. CDR1 and CDR2 (germline): MNHEY, SVGEGT. This CDR3 region has 12 residues. CDR3 sequence: CASSYPANEQFF. Written as DNA, the CDR3 is TGTGCCAGCAGTTACCCAGCCAATGAGCAGTTCTTC.

This clonotype was observed many times. This chain connects TRBV6-5 to TRBJ2-7; the D gene could be TRBD1 or TRBD2 (6 bases each). Germline V gene lookup returns CDR1 MNHEY and CDR2 SVGAGI. Deletions cut 4 bases from V and 2 bases from J, with 21 bases between. The CDR3 extends over 17 amino acids. The CDR3 nucleotides read TGTGCCAGCAGTTCAGGGGACTTCCAAACGGGCCCCTACGAGCAGTACGTC. Residues: CASSSGDFQTGPYEQYV.

This chain links TRBV14 with TRBJ2-3; 14 bases are shared with TRBD2. The CDR3 loop spans 16 amino acids. With V trimmed by 5 bases and J by 3 bases, 4 bases remained unmatched. The germline V gene encodes CDR1 SGHDN and CDR2 FVKESK. DNA of the CDR3: TGTGCCAGCAGCATTCGGACTAGCGGGGGGACAGATACGCAGTATTTT. It codes for CASSIRTSGGTDTQYF.

V usage is TRBV7-6 and J usage is TRBJ1-1, with D possibly matching TRBD1 (5 bases). CDR3 length: 13 residues. Trimming took off 3 bases at V and 7 bases at J, with 12 bases between the two ends. Germline V gene sequence: CDR1 SGHVS, CDR2 FNYEAQ. The CDR3 DNA follows: TGTGCCAGCAGCTTGGGGGATGATCTTGAAGCTTTCTTT. Its protein is CASSLGDDLEAFF.

This rearrangement joins TRBV29-1 to TRBJ1-2, with unresolved D. The CDR3 contains 13 residues. V lost 1 base, J lost 0 bases, and 6 bases lay in between. Per germline, CDR1 SQVTM and CDR2 ANQGSEA. The chain's CDR3 is CSVEVRANYGYTF. The CDR3 DNA is TGCAGCGTTGAAGTCAGAGCTAACTATGGCTACACCTTC.

A few counts support this clonotype. The rearrangement joins TRBV25-1 to TRBJ1-2; unclear D gene. V lost 4 bases and J 1 base, leaving 25 bases between the germline ends. From germline, CDR1 is MGHDK and CDR2 SYGVNS. The CDR3 has 19 amino acids. The CDR3 DNA sequence: TGTGCCAGCAGTGCCCCAATCCCCGGTCGGGCAGGTGGTAACTATGGCTACACCTTC. Protein: CASSAPIPGRAGGNYGYTF.

With respect to this clonotype: An end of the junction does not agree with germline; a read error may underlie this. The chain joins TRBV3-1 to TRBJ2-1; 10 nucleotides line up with TRBD2. Germline V gene lookup returns CDR1 LGHDT and CDR2 YNNKEL (reference sequence). This CDR3 spans 18 amino acids. The CDR3 loop reads CACSPRAGGPGPYNEQFF. CDR3 sequence (DNA): TGTGCCTGCAGCCCTCGAGCGGGGGGGCCGGGGCCCTACAATGAGCAGTTCTTC.

This clonotype was picked up a small number of times. The DNA of the CDR3 is TGTGCCAGCAGAAGGGGGGTAACAGGTGAGCAGTTCTTC. Its translation: CASRRGVTGEQFF. The rearrangement joins TRBV6-1 to TRBJ2-1; D may match TRBD1 or TRBD2 (6 bases each). Per germline, CDR1 MNHNS and CDR2 SASEGT. V was cut by 6 bases and J by 9 bases, with 15 bases left in between. The CDR3 consists of 13 residues.

There are a few counts of this clonotype. The chain couples TRBV7-6 to TRBJ2-3; 9 bases agree with TRBD2. This CDR3 comprises 16 residues. From germline, CDR1 is SGHVS and CDR2 FNYEAQ. Trimming at V came to 5 bases and at J to 4 bases, leaving 10 bases not matched to a gene. In DNA, the CDR3 is TGTGCCAGCAGCCAGCTATGGCGGGGGGGCTCAGATACGCAGTATTTT. Translating gives CASSQLWRGGSDTQYF.

In its sample, this clonotype was seen many times. The chain recombines TRBV12-3 or TRBV12-4 with TRBJ1-1; D perhaps matches TRBD1 (6 bases). This CDR3 is built from 12 residues. With 7 bases removed from V and 10 bases from J, the gap between germline ends came to 16 bases. CDR3 region: CASKTGMGLAFF. Here the CDR3 DNA reads TGTGCCAGCAAAACAGGGATGGGACTAGCTTTCTTT.

This chain joins TRBV4-1 and TRBJ1-5; D perhaps matches TRBD1 (6 bases). V was clipped by 0 bases and J by 4 bases, with 16 bases between them. This CDR3 spans 17 amino acids. The germline V gene has CDR1 MGHRA and CDR2 YSYEKL. In nucleotides, the CDR3 is TGCGCCAGCAGCCAAGAGGGCTACAGGGCTGGGAATCAGCCCCAGCATTTT. Its protein product is CASSQEGYRAGNQPQHF.

In this sample, this clonotype turned up a few times. CDR3 residues: CATQGQSGETQYF. CDR3 DNA: TGTGCCACCCAGGGCCAGAGTGGAGAGACCCAGTACTTC. V usage is TRBV24-1 and J usage is TRBJ2-5, with D possibly being TRBD1 (5 bases). CDR1 is KGHDR and CDR2 is SFDVKD in the germline V gene. The CDR3 length is 13 residues. Trimming left V 9 bases short and J 4 bases short, with 14 bases between.

This clonotype was seen only a few times. The rearrangement uses TRBV3-1 and TRBJ1-6; D not certain. Trimming removed 1 base at V and 4 bases at J, with 8 bases between. Germline-derived CDR1 and CDR2 are LGHDT and YNNKEL (reference sequence). This CDR3 contains 15 residues. In DNA, the CDR3 is TGTGCCAGCAGCCAAGTCGAGGAGTATAATTCACCCCTCCACTTT. This sequence encodes CASSQVEEYNSPLHF.

The V call is TRBV6-5, the J call TRBJ1-2; 7 bases agree with TRBD1. The length of the CDR3 is 15 residues. The trim removed 0 bases at V and 4 bases at J, leaving 5 bases unmatched. CDR1 and CDR2 from the germline V gene are MNHEY and SVGAGI. The DNA of the CDR3 is TGTGCCAGCAGTTACTCGCACAGGGGTTTCTATGGCTACACCTTC. This sequence encodes CASSYSHRGFYGYTF.

The sample holds a few counts of this clonotype. The V call is TRBV27, the J call TRBJ1-4; possible D gene TRBD1, 5 bases. The CDR3 has 13 amino acids. V lost 6 bases and J lost 7, with 12 bases in between. From germline, CDR1 is MNHEY and CDR2 SMNVEV (reference sequence). As DNA, the CDR3 is TGTGCCAGCAGCCCCGGGACCCTTGAAAAACTGTTTTTT. Encoded protein: CASSPGTLEKLFF.

This clonotype has at least ten counts. This sequence joins TRBV7-6 and TRBJ1-6, with a possible D match to TRBD1 (6 bases). V was pared by 5 bases and J by 6 bases, with 11 bases between. Germline V lookup: CDR1 SGHVS, CDR2 FNYEAQ. CDR3 length: 14 residues. CDR3 sequence: CASSRTASNSPLHF. The DNA for the CDR3 is TGTGCCAGCAGCCGGACAGCTAGTAATTCACCCCTCCACTTT.

The chain joins TRBV20-1 to TRBJ2-5; possible D gene TRBD2, 5 bases. V was clipped by 3 bases and J by 7 bases, with 18 bases between them. Per germline, CDR1 DFQATT and CDR2 SNEGSKA (reference sequence). CDR3 length: 14 residues. The CDR3 DNA follows: TGCAGTGCTAGCGGGTACAGCGGTCTGGGGACCCAGTACTTC. Its protein is CSASGYSGLGTQYF.

In its sample, this clonotype was seen a few times. The chain joins TRBV20-1 to TRBJ2-5; 7 nucleotides match TRBD1. In germline, CDR1 is DFQATT, CDR2 SNEGSKA (reference sequence). The CDR3 extends over 15 amino acids. Unmatched junction bases numbered 8, after V lost 1 base and J lost 3 bases. The CDR3 region is CSARVGFGTEETQYF. The CDR3 region has the DNA TGCAGTGCTAGAGTCGGATTCGGGACAGAAGAGACCCAGTACTTC.

This clonotype showed up just a few times. The rearrangement uses TRBV5-1 and TRBJ2-5; the match to TRBD1 covers 10 bases. The CDR3 is made up of 15 amino acids. V trimming: 3 bases; J trimming: 5 bases; junction bases outside the gene matches: 7. In germline, CDR1 is SGHRS, CDR2 YFSETQ. In nucleotides, the CDR3 is TGCGCCAGCAGCTATGGAGACAGGGGGCGGGAGACCCAGTACTTC. This sequence encodes CASSYGDRGRETQYF. Combining the CDR3 with reference TRBV5-1 and TRBJ2-5 gives the whole variable domain KAGVTQTPRYLIKTRGQQVTLSCSPISGHRSVSWYQQTPGQGLQFLFEYFSETQRNKGNFPGRFSGRQFSNSRSEMNVSTLELGDSALYLCASSYGDRGRETQYFGPGTRLLVL.